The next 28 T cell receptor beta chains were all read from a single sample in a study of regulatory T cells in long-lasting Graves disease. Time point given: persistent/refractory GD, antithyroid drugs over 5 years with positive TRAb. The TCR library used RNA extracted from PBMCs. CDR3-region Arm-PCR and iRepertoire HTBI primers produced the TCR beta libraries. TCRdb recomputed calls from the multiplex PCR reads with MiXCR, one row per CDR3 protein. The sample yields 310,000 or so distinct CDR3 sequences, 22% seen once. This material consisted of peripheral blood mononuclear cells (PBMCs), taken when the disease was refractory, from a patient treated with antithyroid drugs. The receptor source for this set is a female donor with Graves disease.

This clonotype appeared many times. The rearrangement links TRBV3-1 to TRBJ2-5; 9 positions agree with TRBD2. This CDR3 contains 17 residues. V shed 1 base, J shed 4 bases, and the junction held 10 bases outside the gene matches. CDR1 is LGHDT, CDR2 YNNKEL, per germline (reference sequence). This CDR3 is CASSQGVAGVGGETQYF. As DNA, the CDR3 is TGTGCCAGCAGCCAAGGGGTAGCGGGAGTTGGGGGAGAGACCCAGTACTTC.

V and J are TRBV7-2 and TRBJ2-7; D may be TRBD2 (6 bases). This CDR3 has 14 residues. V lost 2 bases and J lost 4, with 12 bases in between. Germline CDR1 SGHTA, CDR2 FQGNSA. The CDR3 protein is CASSLPGGSYEQYF. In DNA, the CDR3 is TGTGCCAGCAGCTTACCCGGAGGGAGTTACGAGCAGTACTTC.

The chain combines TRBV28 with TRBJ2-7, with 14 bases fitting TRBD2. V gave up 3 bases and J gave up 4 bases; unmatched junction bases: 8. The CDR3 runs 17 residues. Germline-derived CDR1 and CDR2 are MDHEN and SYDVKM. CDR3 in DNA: TGTGCCAGCAGTTTCCCCCCGACTAGCGGGAGGGTTTACGAGCAGTACTTC. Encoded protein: CASSFPPTSGRVYEQYF.

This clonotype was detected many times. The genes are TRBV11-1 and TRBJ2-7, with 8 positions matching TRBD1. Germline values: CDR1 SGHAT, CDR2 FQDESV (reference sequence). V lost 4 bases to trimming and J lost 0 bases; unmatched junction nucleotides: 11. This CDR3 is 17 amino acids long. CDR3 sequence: CASSYSSGTGSSYEQYF. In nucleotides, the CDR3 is TGTGCCAGCAGCTACAGTTCTGGGACAGGTAGCTCCTACGAGCAGTACTTC.

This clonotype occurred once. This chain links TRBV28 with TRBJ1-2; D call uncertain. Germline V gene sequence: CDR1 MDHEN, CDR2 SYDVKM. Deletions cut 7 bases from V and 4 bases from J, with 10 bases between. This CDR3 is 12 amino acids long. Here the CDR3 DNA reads TGTGCCAGCAAAAAGGAAGGCTATGGCTACACCTTC. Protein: CASKKEGYGYTF.

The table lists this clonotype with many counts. The CDR3 spells CASTRDIFETQYF. DNA for the CDR3: TGTGCCAGCACCCGGGACATTTTTGAGACCCAGTACTTC. This rearrangement joins TRBV12-3 or TRBV12-4 to TRBJ2-5; TRBD1 is a possible D gene (6 bases). This CDR3 spans 13 amino acids. V was trimmed by 7 bases and J by 5 bases, leaving 14 bases between them.

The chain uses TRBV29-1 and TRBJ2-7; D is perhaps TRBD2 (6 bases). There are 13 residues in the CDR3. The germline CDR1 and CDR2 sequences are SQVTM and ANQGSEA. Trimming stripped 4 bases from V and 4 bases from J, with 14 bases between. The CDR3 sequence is CSVGGGAGYEQYF. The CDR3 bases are TGCAGCGTTGGAGGAGGGGCTGGGTACGAGCAGTACTTC.

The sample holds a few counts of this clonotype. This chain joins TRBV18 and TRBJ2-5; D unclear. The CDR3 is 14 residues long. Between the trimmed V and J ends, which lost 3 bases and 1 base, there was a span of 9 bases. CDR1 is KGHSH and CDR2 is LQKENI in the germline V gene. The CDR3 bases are TGTGCCAGCTCACCGGCAGATAGCCAAGAGACCCAGTACTTC. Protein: CASSPADSQETQYF.

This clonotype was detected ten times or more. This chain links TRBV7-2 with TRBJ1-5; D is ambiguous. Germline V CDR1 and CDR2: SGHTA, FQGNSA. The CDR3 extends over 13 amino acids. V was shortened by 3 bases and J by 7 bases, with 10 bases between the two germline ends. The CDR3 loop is CASSFGGSQPQHF. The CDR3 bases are TGTGCCAGCAGCTTCGGAGGGTCGCAGCCCCAGCATTTT.

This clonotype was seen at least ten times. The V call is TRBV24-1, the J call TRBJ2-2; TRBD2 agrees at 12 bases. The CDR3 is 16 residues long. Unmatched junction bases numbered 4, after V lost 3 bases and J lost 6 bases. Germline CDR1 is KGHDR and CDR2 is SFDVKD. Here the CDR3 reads CATSDVSSGRAGELFF. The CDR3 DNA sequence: TGTGCCACCAGTGATGTGTCTAGCGGGAGGGCCGGGGAGCTGTTTTTT.

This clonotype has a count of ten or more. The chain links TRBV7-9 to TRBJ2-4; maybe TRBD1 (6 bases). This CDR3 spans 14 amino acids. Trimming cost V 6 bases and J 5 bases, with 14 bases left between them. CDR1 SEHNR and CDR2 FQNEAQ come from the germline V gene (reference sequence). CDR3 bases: TGTGCCAGCAGGGACGGGACAAGACAAAACATTCAGTACTTC. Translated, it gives CASRDGTRQNIQYF. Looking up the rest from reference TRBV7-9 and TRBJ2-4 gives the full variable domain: DTGVSQNPRHKITKRGQNVTFRCDPISEHNRLYWYRQTLGQGPEFLTYFQNEAQLEKSRLLSDRFSAERPKGSFSTLEIQRTEQGDSAMYLCASRDGTRQNIQYFGAGTRLSVL.

The chain's CDR3 is CATSDFERGDSSGNTIYF. The CDR3 DNA follows: TGTGCCACCAGTGATTTTGAACGGGGGGACAGCTCTGGAAACACCATATATTTT. The chain joins TRBV24-1 to TRBJ1-3, with 7 bases matching TRBD1. The CDR3 runs to 18 residues. Germline V lookup: CDR1 KGHDR, CDR2 SFDVKD. V lost 1 base, J lost 0 bases, and 8 bases stayed unmatched.

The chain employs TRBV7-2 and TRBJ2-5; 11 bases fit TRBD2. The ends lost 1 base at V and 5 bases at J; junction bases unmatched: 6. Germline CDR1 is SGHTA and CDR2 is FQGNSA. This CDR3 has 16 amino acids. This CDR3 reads CASSLVLAGGRETQYF. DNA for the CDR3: TGTGCCAGCAGCTTAGTTCTAGCGGGAGGTAGGGAGACCCAGTACTTC.

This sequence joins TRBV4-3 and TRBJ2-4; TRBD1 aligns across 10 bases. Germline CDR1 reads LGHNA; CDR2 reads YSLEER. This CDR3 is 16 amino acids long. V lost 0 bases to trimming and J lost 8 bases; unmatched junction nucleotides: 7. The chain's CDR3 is CASSQELGTGVDIQYF. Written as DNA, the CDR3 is TGCGCCAGCAGCCAAGAATTGGGGACAGGGGTTGACATTCAGTACTTC.

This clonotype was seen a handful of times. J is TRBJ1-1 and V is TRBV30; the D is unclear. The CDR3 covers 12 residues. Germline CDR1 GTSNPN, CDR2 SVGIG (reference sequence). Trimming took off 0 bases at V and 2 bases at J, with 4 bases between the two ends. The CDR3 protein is CAWSVSNTEAFF. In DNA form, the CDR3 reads TGTGCCTGGAGTGTAAGCAACACTGAAGCTTTCTTT.

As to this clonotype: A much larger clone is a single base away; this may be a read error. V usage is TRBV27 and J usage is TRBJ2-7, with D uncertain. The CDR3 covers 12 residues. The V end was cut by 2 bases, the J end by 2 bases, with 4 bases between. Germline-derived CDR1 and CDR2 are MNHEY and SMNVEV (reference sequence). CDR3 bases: TGTGCCAGCAGTTTACCGACCTACGAGCAGTACTTC. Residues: CASSLPTYEQYF.

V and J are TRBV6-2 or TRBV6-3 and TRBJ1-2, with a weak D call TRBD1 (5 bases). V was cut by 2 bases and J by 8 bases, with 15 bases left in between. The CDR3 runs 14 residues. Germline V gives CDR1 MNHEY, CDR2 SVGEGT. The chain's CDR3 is CASSYADTRRGYTF. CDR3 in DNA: TGTGCCAGCAGTTACGCGGACACCCGAAGGGGCTACACCTTC.

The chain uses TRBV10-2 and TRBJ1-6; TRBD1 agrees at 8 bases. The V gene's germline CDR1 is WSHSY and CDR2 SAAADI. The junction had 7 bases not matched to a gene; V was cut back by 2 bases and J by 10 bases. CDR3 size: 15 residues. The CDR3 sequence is CASSEIQGAYSPLHF. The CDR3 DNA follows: TGCGCCAGCAGTGAGATCCAGGGGGCTTACTCACCCCTCCACTTT.

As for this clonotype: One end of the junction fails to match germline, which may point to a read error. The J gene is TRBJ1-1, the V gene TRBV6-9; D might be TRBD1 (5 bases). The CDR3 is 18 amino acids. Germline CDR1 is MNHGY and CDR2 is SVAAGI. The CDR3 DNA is TGTGCCAGCAGTTACTGGCCCGGGGCCGCCCGAAGGAACGCTGAAGCTTTCTTT. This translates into CASSYWPGAARRNAEAFF.

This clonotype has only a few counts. CDR3 loop: CASSHRDRQPQEPQHF. The CDR3 DNA reads as TGTGCCAGCAGCCACCGGGACCGACAACCCCAAGAGCCCCAGCATTTT. The chain is built from TRBV16 and TRBJ1-5, with TRBD1 as a possible D gene (5 bases). Trimming removed 3 bases from V and 8 bases from J, with 20 bases in between. Per germline, CDR1 KGHSY and CDR2 FQNENV. The CDR3 loop spans 16 amino acids.

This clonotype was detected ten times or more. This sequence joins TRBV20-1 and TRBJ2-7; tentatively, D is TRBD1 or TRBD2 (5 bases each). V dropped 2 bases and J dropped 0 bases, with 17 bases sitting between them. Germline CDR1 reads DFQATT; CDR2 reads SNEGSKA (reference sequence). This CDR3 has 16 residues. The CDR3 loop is CSARFSFGGSSYEQYF. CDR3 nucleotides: TGCAGTGCTAGATTTTCTTTTGGGGGTAGCTCCTACGAGCAGTACTTC.

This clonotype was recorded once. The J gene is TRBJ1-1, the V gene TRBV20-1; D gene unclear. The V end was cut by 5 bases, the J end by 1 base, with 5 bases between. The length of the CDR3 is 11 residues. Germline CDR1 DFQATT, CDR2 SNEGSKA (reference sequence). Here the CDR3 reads CSALQNTEAFF. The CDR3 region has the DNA TGCAGTGCTCTACAGAACACTGAAGCTTTCTTT.

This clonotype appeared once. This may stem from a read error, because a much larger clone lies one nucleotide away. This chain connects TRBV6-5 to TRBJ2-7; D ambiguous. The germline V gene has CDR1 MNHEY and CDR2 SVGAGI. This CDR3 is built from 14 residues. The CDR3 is CAGSYEQNSYEQYF. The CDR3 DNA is TGTGCCGGCAGTTACGAGCAGAATTCCTACGAGCAGTACTTC.

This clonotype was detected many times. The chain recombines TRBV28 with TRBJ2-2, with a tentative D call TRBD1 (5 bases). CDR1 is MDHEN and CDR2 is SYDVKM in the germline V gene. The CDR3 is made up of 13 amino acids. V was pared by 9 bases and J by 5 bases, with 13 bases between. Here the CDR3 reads CASQQGRTGELFF. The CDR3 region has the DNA TGTGCCAGTCAGCAGGGAAGGACCGGGGAGCTGTTTTTT. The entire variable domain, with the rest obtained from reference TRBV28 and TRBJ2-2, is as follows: DVKVTQSSRYLVKRTGEKVFLECVQDMDHENMFWYRQDPGLGLRLIYFSYDVKMKEKGDIPEGYSVSREKKERFSLILESASTNQTSMYLCASQQGRTGELFFGEGSRLTVL.

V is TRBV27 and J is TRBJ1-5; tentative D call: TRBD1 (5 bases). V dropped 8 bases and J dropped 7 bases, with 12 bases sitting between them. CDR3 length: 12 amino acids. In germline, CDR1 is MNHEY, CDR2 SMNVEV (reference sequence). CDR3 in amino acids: CASGIQGQPQHF. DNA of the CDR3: TGTGCCAGCGGCATCCAGGGACAGCCCCAGCATTTT.

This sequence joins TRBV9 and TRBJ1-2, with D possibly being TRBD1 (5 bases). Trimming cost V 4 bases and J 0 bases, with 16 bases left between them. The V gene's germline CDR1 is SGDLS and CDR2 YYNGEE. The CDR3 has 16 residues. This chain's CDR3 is CASSPRVGVANYGYTF. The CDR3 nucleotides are TGTGCCAGCAGCCCCCGGGTAGGGGTGGCTAACTATGGCTACACCTTC.

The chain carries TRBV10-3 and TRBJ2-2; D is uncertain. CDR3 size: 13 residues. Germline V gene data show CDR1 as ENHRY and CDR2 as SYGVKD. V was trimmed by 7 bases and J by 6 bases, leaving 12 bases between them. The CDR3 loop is CAIMVPGSGELFF. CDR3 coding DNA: TGTGCCATCATGGTGCCAGGCTCCGGGGAGCTGTTTTTT.

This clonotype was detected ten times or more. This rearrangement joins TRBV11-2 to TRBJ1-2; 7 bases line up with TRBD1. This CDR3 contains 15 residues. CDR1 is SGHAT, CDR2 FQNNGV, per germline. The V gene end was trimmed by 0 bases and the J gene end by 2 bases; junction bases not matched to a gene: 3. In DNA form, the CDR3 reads TGTGCCAGCAGCTTAGACAGGGACAGCAACTATGGCTACACCTTC. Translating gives CASSLDRDSNYGYTF.